These T cell receptor beta chains were read from a single sample in a study of spatial heterogeneity in lung cancer. TCRdb reprocessed the 5' RACE reads via MiXCR and lists one record per CDR3 protein. The sample lists about 10,000 distinct CDR3 sequences, 9% to 14% occurring once. The input for sequencing was lung tumor tissue, taken at surgery. The receptors were sampled from a female donor with early-stage non-small cell lung cancer. CDR3s include the opening cysteine and the closing phenylalanine or tryptophan. The D gene is left open where the match is weak. Clone sizes are given selectively: once, few, many, or a class where the clone is expanded.

TRBD2	TRBV7-2	NA	TRBJ2-5	TGTGCCAGCAGCGCCGAGCGGGGGGTTGAGTTAAAGACCCAGTACTTC	CASSAERGVELKTQYF
NA	TRBV20-1	medium-sized	TRBJ1-3	TGCAGTGCTAGGGACCCTTGGGGCTCTGGAAACACCATATATTTT	CSARDPWGSGNTIYF
TRBD1	TRBV6-5	many	TRBJ2-1	TGTGCCAGCAGCCGACAGGGATCGGGGAGCGCCTACAATGAGCAGTTCTTC	CASSRQGSGSAYNEQFF
TRBD1	TRBV10-3	many	TRBJ1-5	TGTGCCATCAGTGTAACAGGGGGCGGAAGGCAGCCCCAGCATTTT	CAISVTGGGRQPQHF
NA	TRBV7-8	few	TRBJ2-2	TGTGCCAGCAGCTTAATGGTCCAGTCCACCGGGGAGCTGTTTTTT	CASSLMVQSTGELFF
NA	TRBV5-4	many	TRBJ1-1	TGTGCCAGCAGCCTCTCAGGGAATGAAGCTTTCTTT	CASSLSGNEAFF
NA	TRBV28	medium-sized	TRBJ2-7	TGTGCCAGCAGTTTACCAACGGCTAGCAGCTACGAGCAGTACTTC	CASSLPTASSYEQYF
NA	TRBV5-8	medium-sized	TRBJ1-2	TGTGCCAGCAGCTTGCAACAGCGTCAATCCTATGGCTACACCTTC	CASSLQQRQSYGYTF
NA	TRBV19	many	TRBJ2-2	TGTGCCAGTAGTATGCGGGGGCTCAGTCCCGGGGAGCTGTTTTTT	CASSMRGLSPGELFF
NA	TRBV6-6	medium-sized	TRBJ1-1	TGTGCCAGCAGTTACCAGGGACTTAACACTGAAGCTTTCTTT	CASSYQGLNTEAFF
NA	TRBV6-2/TRBV6-3	NA	TRBJ1-6	TGTGCCAGCAGTTACGCCGCAGGGGCCCTCCACTTT	CASSYAAGALHF
TRBD1	TRBV29-1	many	TRBJ1-1	TGCAGCGTCCCGAAAGAGGGGAGGGGGCGCATTTCGAACACTGAAGCTTTCTTT	CSVPKEGRGRISNTEAFF
NA	TRBV20-1	medium-sized	TRBJ1-1	TGCAGTGCTATGGACTGGGGTAACACTGAAGCTTTCTTT	CSAMDWGNTEAFF
NA	TRBV7-3	many	TRBJ1-1	TGTGCCAGCAGCTTATACCCCAGTCCGGATAAAGCTTTCTTT	CASSLYPSPDKAFF
NA	TRBV7-9	many	TRBJ2-2	TGTGCCAGCAGCGTGCAGCCTGCGAACACCGGGGAGCTGTTTTTT	CASSVQPANTGELFF